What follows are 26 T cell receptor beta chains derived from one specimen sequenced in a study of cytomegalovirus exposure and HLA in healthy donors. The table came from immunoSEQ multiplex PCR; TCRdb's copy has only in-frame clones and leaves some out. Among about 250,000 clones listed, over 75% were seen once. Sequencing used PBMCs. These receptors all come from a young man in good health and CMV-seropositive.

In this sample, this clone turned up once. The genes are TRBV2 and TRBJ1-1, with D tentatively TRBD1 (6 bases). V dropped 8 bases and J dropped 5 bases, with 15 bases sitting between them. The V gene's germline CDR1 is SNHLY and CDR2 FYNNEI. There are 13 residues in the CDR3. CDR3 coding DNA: TGTGCCAGCGGGGGGGCAGGGGATACTGAAGCTTTCTTT. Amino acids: CASGGAGDTEAFF.

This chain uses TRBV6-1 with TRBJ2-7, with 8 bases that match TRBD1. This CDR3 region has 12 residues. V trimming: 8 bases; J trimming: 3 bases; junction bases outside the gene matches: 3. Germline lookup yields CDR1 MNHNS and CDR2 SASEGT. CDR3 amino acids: CASGQGFYEQYF. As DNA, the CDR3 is TGTGCCAGCGGACAGGGTTTCTACGAGCAGTACTTC.

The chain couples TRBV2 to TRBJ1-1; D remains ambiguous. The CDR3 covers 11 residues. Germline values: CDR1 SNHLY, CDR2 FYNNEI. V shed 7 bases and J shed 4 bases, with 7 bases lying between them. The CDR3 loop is CASNRITEAFF. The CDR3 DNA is TGTGCCAGCAACCGGATCACTGAAGCTTTCTTT.

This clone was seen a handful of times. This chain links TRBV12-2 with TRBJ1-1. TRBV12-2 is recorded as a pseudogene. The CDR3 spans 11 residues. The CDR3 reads CASRSPHRPFF. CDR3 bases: TGTGCAAGTCGCTCTCCACACCGGCCTTTCTTT.

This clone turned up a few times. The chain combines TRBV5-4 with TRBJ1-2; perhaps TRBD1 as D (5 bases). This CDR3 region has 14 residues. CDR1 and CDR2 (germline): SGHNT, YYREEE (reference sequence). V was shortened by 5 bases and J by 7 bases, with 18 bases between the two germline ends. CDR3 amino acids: CASRWLEGKVGYTF. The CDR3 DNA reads TGTGCCAGCAGGTGGTTGGAGGGGAAAGTTGGCTACACCTTC.

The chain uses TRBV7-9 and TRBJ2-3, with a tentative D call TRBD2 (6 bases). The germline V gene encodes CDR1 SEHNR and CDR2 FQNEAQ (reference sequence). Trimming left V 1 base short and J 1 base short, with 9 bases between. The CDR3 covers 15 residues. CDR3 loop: CASSLVGGRTDTQYF. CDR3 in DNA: TGTGCCAGCAGCTTAGTGGGAGGACGCACAGATACGCAGTATTTT.

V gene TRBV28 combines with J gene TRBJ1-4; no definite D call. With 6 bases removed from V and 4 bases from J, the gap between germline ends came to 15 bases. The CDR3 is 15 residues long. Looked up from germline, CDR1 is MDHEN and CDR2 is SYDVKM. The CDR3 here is CASSSWYSVNEKLFF. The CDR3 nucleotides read TGTGCCAGCAGCTCATGGTACAGTGTTAATGAAAAACTGTTTTTT.

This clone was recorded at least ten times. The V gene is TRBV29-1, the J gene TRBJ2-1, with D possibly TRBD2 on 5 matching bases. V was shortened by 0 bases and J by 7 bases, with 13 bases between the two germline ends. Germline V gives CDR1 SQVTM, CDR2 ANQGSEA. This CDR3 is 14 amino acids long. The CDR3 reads CSVEEPGLRNEQFF. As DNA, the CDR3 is TGCAGCGTTGAAGAGCCGGGGTTACGGAATGAGCAGTTCTTC.

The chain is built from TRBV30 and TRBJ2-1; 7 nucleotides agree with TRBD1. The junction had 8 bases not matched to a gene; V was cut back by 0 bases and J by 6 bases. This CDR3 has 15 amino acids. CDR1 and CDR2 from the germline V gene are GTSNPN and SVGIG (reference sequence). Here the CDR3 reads CAWSVQQGPSNEQFF. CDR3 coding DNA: TGTGCCTGGAGTGTACAACAGGGGCCGTCCAATGAGCAGTTCTTC.

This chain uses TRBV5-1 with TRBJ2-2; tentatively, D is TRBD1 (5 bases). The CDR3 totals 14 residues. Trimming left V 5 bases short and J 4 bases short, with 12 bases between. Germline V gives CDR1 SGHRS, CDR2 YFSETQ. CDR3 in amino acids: CASSSPGITGELFF. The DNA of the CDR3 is TGCGCCAGCAGTTCCCCAGGGATCACCGGGGAGCTGTTTTTT.

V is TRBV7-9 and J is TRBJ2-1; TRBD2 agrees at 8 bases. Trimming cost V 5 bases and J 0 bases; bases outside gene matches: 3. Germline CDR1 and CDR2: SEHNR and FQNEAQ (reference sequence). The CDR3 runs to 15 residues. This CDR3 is CASSPAGASYNEQFF. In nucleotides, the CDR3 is TGTGCCAGCAGCCCAGCGGGAGCCTCCTACAATGAGCAGTTCTTC.

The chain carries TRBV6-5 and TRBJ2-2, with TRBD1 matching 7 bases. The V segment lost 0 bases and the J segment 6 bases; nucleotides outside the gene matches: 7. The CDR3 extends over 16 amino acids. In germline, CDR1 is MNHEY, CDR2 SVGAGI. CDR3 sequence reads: CASSYSATGLSGELFF. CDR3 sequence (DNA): TGTGCCAGCAGTTACTCGGCGACAGGGCTGTCCGGGGAGCTGTTTTTT.

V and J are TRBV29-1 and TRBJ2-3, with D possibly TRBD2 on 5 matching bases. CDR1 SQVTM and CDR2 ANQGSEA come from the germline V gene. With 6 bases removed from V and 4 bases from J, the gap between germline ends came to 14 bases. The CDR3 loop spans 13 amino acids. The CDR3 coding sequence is TGCAGCGTCGTACCGGACTCGGCAGATACGCAGTATTTT. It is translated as CSVVPDSADTQYF.

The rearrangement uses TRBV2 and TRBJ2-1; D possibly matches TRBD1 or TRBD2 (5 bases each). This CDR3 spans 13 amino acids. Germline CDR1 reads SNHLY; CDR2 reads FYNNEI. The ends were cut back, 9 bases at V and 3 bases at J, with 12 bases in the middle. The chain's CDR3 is CASTGTFYNEQFF. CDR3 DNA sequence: TGTGCCAGTACCGGGACCTTCTACAATGAGCAGTTCTTC. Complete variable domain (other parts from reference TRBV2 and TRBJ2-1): EPEVTQTPSHQVTQMGQEVILRCVPISNHLYFYWYRQILGQKVEFLVSFYNNEISEKSEIFDDQFSVERPDGSNFTLKIRSTKLEDSAMYFCASTGTFYNEQFFGPGTRLTVL.

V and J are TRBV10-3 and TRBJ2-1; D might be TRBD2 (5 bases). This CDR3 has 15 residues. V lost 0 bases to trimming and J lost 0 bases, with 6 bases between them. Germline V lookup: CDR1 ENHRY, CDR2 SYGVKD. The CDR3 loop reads CAISESGSSYNEQFF. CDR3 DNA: TGTGCCATCAGTGAGTCTGGGAGCTCCTACAATGAGCAGTTCTTC.

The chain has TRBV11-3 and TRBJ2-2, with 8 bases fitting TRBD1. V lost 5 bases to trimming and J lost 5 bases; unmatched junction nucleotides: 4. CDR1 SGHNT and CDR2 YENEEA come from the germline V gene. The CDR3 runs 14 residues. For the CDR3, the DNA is TGTGCCAGCAGCGGACGGACAGGGACCGGGGAGCTGTTTTTT. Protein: CASSGRTGTGELFF.

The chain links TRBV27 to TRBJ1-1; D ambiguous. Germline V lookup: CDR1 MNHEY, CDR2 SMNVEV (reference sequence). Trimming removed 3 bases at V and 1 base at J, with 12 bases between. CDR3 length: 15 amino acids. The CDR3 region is CASSLAGFGNTEAFF. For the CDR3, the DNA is TGTGCCAGCAGTTTGGCGGGGTTCGGGAACACTGAAGCTTTCTTT.

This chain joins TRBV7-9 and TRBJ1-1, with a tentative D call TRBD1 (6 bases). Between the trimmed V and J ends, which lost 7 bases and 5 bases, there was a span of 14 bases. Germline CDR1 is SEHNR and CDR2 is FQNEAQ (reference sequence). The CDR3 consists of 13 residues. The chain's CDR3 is CASTAQGGTEAFF. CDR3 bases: TGTGCCAGCACCGCACAGGGCGGTACTGAAGCTTTCTTT.

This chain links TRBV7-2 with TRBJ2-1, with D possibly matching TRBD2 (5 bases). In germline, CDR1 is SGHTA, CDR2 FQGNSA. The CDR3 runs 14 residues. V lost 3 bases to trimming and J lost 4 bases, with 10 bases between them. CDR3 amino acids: CASSFGRDYNEQFF. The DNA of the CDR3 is TGTGCCAGCAGCTTCGGACGGGATTACAATGAGCAGTTCTTC.

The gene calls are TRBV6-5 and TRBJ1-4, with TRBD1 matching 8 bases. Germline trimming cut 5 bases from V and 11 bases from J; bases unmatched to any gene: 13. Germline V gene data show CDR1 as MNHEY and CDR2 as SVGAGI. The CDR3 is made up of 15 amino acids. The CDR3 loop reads CASSPHGDRFEKLFF. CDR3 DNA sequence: TGTGCCAGCAGTCCCCATGGGGACAGGTTTGAGAAACTGTTTTTT.

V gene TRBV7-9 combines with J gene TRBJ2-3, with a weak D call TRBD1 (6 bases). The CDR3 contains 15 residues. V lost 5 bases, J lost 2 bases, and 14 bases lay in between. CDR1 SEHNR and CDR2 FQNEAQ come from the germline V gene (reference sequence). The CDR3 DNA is TGTGCCAGCAGCCTTCGAACAGGGAACACAGATACGCAGTATTTT. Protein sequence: CASSLRTGNTDTQYF.

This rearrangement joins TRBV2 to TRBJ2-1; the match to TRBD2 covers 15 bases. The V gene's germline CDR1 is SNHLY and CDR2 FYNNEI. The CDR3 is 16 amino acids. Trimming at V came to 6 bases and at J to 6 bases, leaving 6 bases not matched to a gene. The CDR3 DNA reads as TGTGCCAGCAGAACCGGACTAGCGGGAGGGCTCAATGAGCAGTTCTTC. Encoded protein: CASRTGLAGGLNEQFF.

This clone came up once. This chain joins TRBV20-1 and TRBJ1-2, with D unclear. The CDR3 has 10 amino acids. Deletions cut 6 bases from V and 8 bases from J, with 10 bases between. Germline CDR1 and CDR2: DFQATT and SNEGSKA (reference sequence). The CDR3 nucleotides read TGCAGTGCCCCCGGGTCGGGCTACACCTTC. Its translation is CSAPGSGYTF.

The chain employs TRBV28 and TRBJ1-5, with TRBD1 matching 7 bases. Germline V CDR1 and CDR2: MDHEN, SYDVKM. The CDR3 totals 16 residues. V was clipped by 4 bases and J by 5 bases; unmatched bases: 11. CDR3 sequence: CASSWIGRGQYQPQHF. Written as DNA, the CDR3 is TGTGCCAGCAGTTGGATAGGGAGGGGGCAATATCAGCCCCAGCATTTT.

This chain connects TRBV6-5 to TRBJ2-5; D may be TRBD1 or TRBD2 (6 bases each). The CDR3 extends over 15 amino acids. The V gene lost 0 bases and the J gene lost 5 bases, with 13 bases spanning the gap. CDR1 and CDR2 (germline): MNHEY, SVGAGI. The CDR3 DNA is TGTGCCAGCAGTTACTCTGTTCGGGGGCCGGAGACCCAGTACTTC. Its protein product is CASSYSVRGPETQYF.

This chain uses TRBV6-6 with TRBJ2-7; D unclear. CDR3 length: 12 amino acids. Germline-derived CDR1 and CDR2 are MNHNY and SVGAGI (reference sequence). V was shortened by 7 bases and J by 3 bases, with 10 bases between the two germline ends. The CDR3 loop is CASMDGSYEQYF. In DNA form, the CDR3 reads TGTGCCAGCATGGACGGAAGCTACGAGCAGTACTTC.